One sample yielded the 29 T cell receptor beta chains listed below, sequenced in a study of human T cells and chemical hapten exposure. Described time point: patch test 1, 2 weeks after DPC sensitization. Indicated treatment: therapeutic diphenylcyclopropenone sensitization with weekly scalp DPC. TCRdb ran MiXCR on the RACE reads and lists one entry per CDR3 protein. The table records roughly 120,000 distinct CDR3 sequences, roughly 13% of them present only once. The starting material was whole blood, obtained in connection with sensitization to the hapten diphenylcyclopropenone (DPC). These receptors all stem from a man between 18 and 29 years old with alopecia areata. Some clones in this sample may be carry-over from other donors' samples.

The J gene is TRBJ2-7, the V gene TRBV5-8; possible D gene TRBD1, 5 bases. The CDR3 totals 17 residues. With 0 bases removed from V and 0 bases from J, the gap between germline ends came to 16 bases. Per the germline V gene, CDR1 is SGHTS and CDR2 is YDEGEE. The CDR3 region has the DNA TGTGCCAGCAGCTTGGCGGCCTGGACACCAAGCTCCTACGAGCAGTACGTC. It translates to CASSLAAWTPSSYEQYV.

The chain has TRBV6-1 and TRBJ1-2; D not resolved. V was pared by 1 base and J by 8 bases, with 5 bases between. Looked up from germline, CDR1 is MNHNS and CDR2 is SASEGT. This CDR3 has 11 amino acids. CDR3 in amino acids: CASSEGAGYTF. The CDR3 DNA follows: TGTGCCAGCAGTGAAGGGGCCGGCTACACCTTC.

In its sample, this clonotype was seen a few times. J is TRBJ2-3 and V is TRBV7-9; unclear D gene. Trimming removed 5 bases at V and 5 bases at J, with 11 bases between. There are 13 residues in the CDR3. Germline CDR1 and CDR2: SEHNR and FQNEAQ (reference sequence). This chain's CDR3 is CASSPSDLDTQYF. The CDR3 bases are TGTGCCAGCAGCCCCTCAGACCTAGATACGCAGTATTTT.

The rearrangement links TRBV4-1 to TRBJ2-5; D could derive from TRBD1 or TRBD2 (5 bases each). The CDR3 has 17 residues. Germline CDR1 MGHRA, CDR2 YSYEKL. V shed 5 bases and J shed 2 bases, with 21 bases lying between them. The CDR3 nucleotides are TGCGCCAGCAGCTACGGGACGGGGATGATCGGGCAAGAGACCCAGTACTTC. Translated: CASSYGTGMIGQETQYF.

This clonotype was counted many times. The chain has TRBV20-1 and TRBJ2-3; 8 bases fit TRBD2. V was clipped by 0 bases and J by 1 base; unmatched bases: 6. Germline values: CDR1 DFQATT, CDR2 SNEGSKA (reference sequence). There are 16 residues in the CDR3. The CDR3 is CSARDRKRGRTDTQYF. In DNA form, the CDR3 reads TGCAGTGCTAGAGATCGTAAGCGGGGGCGCACAGATACGCAGTATTTT.

This clonotype was detected a few times. The chain carries TRBV6-5 and TRBJ1-3; D ambiguous. Germline CDR1 reads MNHEY; CDR2 reads SVGAGI. This CDR3 is built from 12 residues. Between the trimmed V and J ends, which lost 6 bases and 3 bases, there was a span of 6 bases. The CDR3 protein is CASRTGGNTIYF. The CDR3 DNA reads as TGTGCCAGCAGGACCGGTGGAAACACCATATATTTT.

This clonotype was detected many times. This sequence joins TRBV7-3 and TRBJ1-1, with a weak D call TRBD1 (5 bases). Looked up from germline, CDR1 is SGHTA and CDR2 is FQGTGA. The CDR3 has 13 amino acids. Trimming pared 5 bases from V and 1 base from J, leaving 8 bases between. CDR3 nucleotide sequence: TGTGCCAGCAGCATACAGGAGAACACTGAAGCTTTCTTT. Its translation is CASSIQENTEAFF.

The chain is built from TRBV20-1 and TRBJ1-5, with D hard to call. The CDR3 sequence is 13 residues long. Germline V gene lookup returns CDR1 DFQATT and CDR2 SNEGSKA (reference sequence). V was pared by 1 base and J by 0 bases, with 4 bases between. In DNA form, the CDR3 reads TGCAGTGCTAGAGGGGATAGCAATCAGCCCCAGCATTTT. This sequence encodes CSARGDSNQPQHF.

There are many counts of this clonotype. V gene TRBV7-9 combines with J gene TRBJ2-3, with TRBD2 matching over 8 bases. This CDR3 is built from 15 residues. The V gene's germline CDR1 is SEHNR and CDR2 FQNEAQ (reference sequence). V lost 5 bases, J lost 5 bases, and 9 bases stayed unmatched. The DNA of the CDR3 is TGTGCCAGCAGCCCCTTGGCGGGGGGCAGAGATACGCAGTATTTT. Amino acid sequence: CASSPLAGGRDTQYF.

This clonotype has a count of ten or more. The chain carries TRBV12-3 or TRBV12-4 and TRBJ1-2, with a possible D match to TRBD1 (6 bases). The germline V and J ends were trimmed by 0 bases and 4 bases, with 12 bases remaining between them. This CDR3 is 15 amino acids long. CDR3 sequence reads: CASSLAAGAAYGYTF. The CDR3 nucleotides read TGTGCCAGCAGTTTAGCGGCGGGGGCTGCCTATGGCTACACCTTC.

The V gene is TRBV4-2, the J gene TRBJ2-3, with 8 nucleotides matching TRBD2. The CDR3 loop spans 16 amino acids. Looked up from germline, CDR1 is LGHNA and CDR2 is YNFKEQ. The trim removed 1 base at V and 5 bases at J, leaving 8 bases unmatched. The CDR3 nucleotides are TGTGCCAGCAGCCAAGTTACGGGGGGGCAACAAGATACGCAGTATTTT. Translated, it gives CASSQVTGGQQDTQYF.

This clonotype was counted a few times. In nucleotides, the CDR3 is TGCAGTGCTGAAGACAGCGTGATGTACTATGGCTACACCTTC. Translated, it gives CSAEDSVMYYGYTF. The V call is TRBV20-1, the J call TRBJ1-2; TRBD1 might be the D (5 bases). CDR3 length: 14 amino acids. Trimming pared 5 bases from V and 3 bases from J, leaving 16 bases between. Germline CDR1 and CDR2: DFQATT and SNEGSKA (reference sequence).

This clonotype was observed many times. The chain uses TRBV11-2 and TRBJ2-3, with D perhaps TRBD2 (6 bases). There are 12 residues in the CDR3. CDR1 SGHAT and CDR2 FQNNGV come from the germline V gene. V dropped 5 bases and J dropped 6 bases, with 9 bases sitting between them. Here the CDR3 reads CASSGGTDTQYF. In DNA, the CDR3 is TGTGCCAGCAGCGGAGGGACGGATACGCAGTATTTT.

This clonotype was counted many times. This chain connects TRBV10-3 to TRBJ2-6; 7 bases are a match to TRBD1. The CDR3 covers 15 residues. The junction had 2 bases not matched to a gene; V was cut back by 6 bases and J by 0 bases. Germline V CDR1 and CDR2: ENHRY, SYGVKD. The CDR3 loop is CAIRGQYSGANVLTF. The CDR3 DNA sequence: TGTGCCATCAGGGGACAGTACTCTGGGGCCAACGTCCTGACTTTC.

This clonotype showed up just a few times. The CDR3: CSAATGNSYEQYF. CDR3 bases: TGCAGTGCCGCGACAGGGAACTCCTACGAGCAGTACTTC. The chain combines TRBV20-1 with TRBJ2-7, with 7 bases lining up with TRBD1. Germline V CDR1 and CDR2: DFQATT, SNEGSKA (reference sequence). V gave up 6 bases and J gave up 0 bases; unmatched junction bases: 5. The CDR3 extends over 13 amino acids.

This clonotype was seen a handful of times. V gene TRBV20-1 combines with J gene TRBJ1-4; 7 bases map to TRBD1. The germline gives CDR1 DFQATT, CDR2 SNEGSKA (reference sequence). Trimming took 1 base from V and 2 from J; bases not matched to a gene: 7. The length of the CDR3 is 16 residues. The CDR3 DNA reads as TGCAGTGCTAGAGCTTGGCAGGGGGTCACTAATGAAAAACTGTTTTTT. Its protein is CSARAWQGVTNEKLFF.

CDR3 sequence: CSVRFPSQSNTGELFF. In nucleotides, the CDR3 is TGCAGCGTTCGATTCCCCAGCCAGTCGAACACCGGGGAGCTGTTTTTT. The chain links TRBV29-1 to TRBJ2-2; D gene ambiguous. Looked up from germline, CDR1 is SQVTM and CDR2 is ANQGSEA. The CDR3 covers 16 residues. The V and J ends lost 5 bases and 0 bases respectively, with 16 bases between them.

This chain connects TRBV2 to TRBJ1-5; D unresolved. The CDR3 has 12 amino acids. Germline V gives CDR1 SNHLY, CDR2 FYNNEI. V was cut by 4 bases and J by 7 bases, with 8 bases left in between. The CDR3 is CASSGERQPQHF. CDR3 coding DNA: TGTGCCAGCAGTGGCGAGAGGCAGCCCCAGCATTTT.

This clonotype showed up just a few times. The chain uses TRBV6-5 and TRBJ2-7; D could derive from TRBD1 or TRBD2 (6 bases each). V was cut by 10 bases and J by 0 bases, with 22 bases left in between. The CDR3 is 16 amino acids. CDR1 MNHEY and CDR2 SVGAGI come from the germline V gene. CDR3 residues: CATSPVAGGDSYEQYF. The CDR3 DNA is TGTGCCACCAGCCCTGTCGCCGGGGGCGACTCCTACGAGCAGTACTTC.

Only a few counts were recorded for this clonotype. This chain joins TRBV20-1 and TRBJ2-7, with TRBD1 matching 9 bases. The ends lost 1 base at V and 3 bases at J; junction bases unmatched: 4. This CDR3 is 14 amino acids long. Germline V gene sequence: CDR1 DFQATT, CDR2 SNEGSKA (reference sequence). CDR3 sequence (DNA): TGCAGTGCTAGAGGGGGACAGGGCTTCTACGAGCAGTACTTC. This encodes CSARGGQGFYEQYF.

This chain uses TRBV21-1 with TRBJ2-1; TRBD1 reflects the table's D call only, with no check against the DNA. TRBV21-1 is labeled a pseudogene. There are 18 residues in the CDR3. The CDR3 sequence: CASSKGGDKSSSYNEQFF. CDR3 bases: TGTGCCAGCAGCAAAGGTGGGGACAAGTCGAGCTCCTACAATGAGCAGTTCTTC.

This clonotype has a handful of counts. V is TRBV4-3 and J is TRBJ1-1; D unclear. Germline values: CDR1 LGHNA, CDR2 YSLEER. V lost 1 base, J lost 3 bases, and 18 bases lay in between. The CDR3 spans 17 residues. The CDR3 spells CASSQGSAGSIDTEAFF. The CDR3 region has the DNA TGCGCCAGCAGCCAAGGGTCGGCGGGATCGATTGACACTGAAGCTTTCTTT.

This clonotype came up a few times. The rearrangement joins TRBV10-2 to TRBJ2-3; no clear D gene. CDR3 length: 13 residues. Between the trimmed V and J ends, which lost 4 bases and 5 bases, there was a span of 10 bases. CDR1 and CDR2 from the germline V gene are WSHSY and SAAADI. The CDR3: CASSVRVIDTQYF. CDR3 DNA sequence: TGCGCCAGCAGTGTAAGGGTGATAGATACGCAGTATTTT.

This clonotype was recorded a few times. The genes are TRBV10-3 and TRBJ2-3, with D perhaps TRBD2 (5 bases). Germline V gene sequence: CDR1 ENHRY, CDR2 SYGVKD. V was cut by 7 bases and J by 1 base, with 6 bases left in between. This CDR3 spans 12 amino acids. CDR3 sequence: CAITGGTDTQYF. The CDR3, as DNA: TGTGCCATCACCGGGGGCACAGATACGCAGTATTTT.

This clonotype has ten or more counts. V and J are TRBV29-1 and TRBJ2-5, with 9 bases fitting TRBD1. Looked up from germline, CDR1 is SQVTM and CDR2 is ANQGSEA. Unmatched junction bases numbered 5, after V lost 7 bases and J lost 5 bases. The CDR3 runs to 12 residues. CDR3 sequence reads: CSAGTGTETQYF. The CDR3 region has the DNA TGCAGCGCTGGGACAGGGACGGAGACCCAGTACTTC.

This rearrangement joins TRBV5-6 to TRBJ1-4, with unresolved D. Germline lookup yields CDR1 SGHDT and CDR2 YYEEEE. Trimming stripped 2 bases from V and 7 bases from J, with 12 bases between. The CDR3 runs 14 residues. CDR3 nucleotide sequence: TGTGCCAGCAGCTTACAACAACACGGTGAAAAACTGTTTTTT. It yields the protein CASSLQQHGEKLFF.

This chain uses TRBV10-3 with TRBJ1-2, with D possibly matching TRBD1 (5 bases). The CDR3 extends over 13 amino acids. Deletions cut 6 bases from V and 5 bases from J, with 13 bases between. Germline CDR1 ENHRY, CDR2 SYGVKD. In nucleotides, the CDR3 is TGTGCCATCAGGGCGGACCAGGGTTATGGCTACACCTTC. Its translation is CAIRADQGYGYTF.

This chain connects TRBV5-1 to TRBJ2-3, with a weak D call TRBD1 (5 bases). V gave up 6 bases and J gave up 2 bases, with 13 bases separating them. This CDR3 is built from 14 residues. CDR1 and CDR2 from the germline V gene are SGHRS and YFSETQ. The CDR3 spells CASTLDTNTDTQYF. The CDR3 nucleotides read TGCGCCAGCACCCTGGACACCAACACAGATACGCAGTATTTT.

The V and J genes are TRBV7-9 and TRBJ1-6, with 8 positions matching TRBD1. The V segment lost 6 bases and the J segment 8 bases; nucleotides outside the gene matches: 12. Germline V gene sequence: CDR1 SEHNR, CDR2 FQNEAQ (reference sequence). The CDR3 is 16 residues long. CDR3: CASSSTDRGRYSPLHF. The DNA of the CDR3 is TGTGCCAGCAGTTCTACCGACAGGGGACGATATTCACCCCTCCACTTT.